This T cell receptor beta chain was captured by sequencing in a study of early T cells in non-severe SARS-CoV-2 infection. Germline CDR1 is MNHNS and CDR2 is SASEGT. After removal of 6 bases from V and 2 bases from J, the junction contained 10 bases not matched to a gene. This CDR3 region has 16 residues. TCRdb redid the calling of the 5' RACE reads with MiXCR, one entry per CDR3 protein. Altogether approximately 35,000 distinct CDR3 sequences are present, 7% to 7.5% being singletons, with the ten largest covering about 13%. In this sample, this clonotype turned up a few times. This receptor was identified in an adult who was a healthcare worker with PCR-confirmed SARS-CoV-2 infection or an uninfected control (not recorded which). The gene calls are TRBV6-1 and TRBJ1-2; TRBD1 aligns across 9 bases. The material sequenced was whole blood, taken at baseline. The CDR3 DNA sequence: TGTGCCAGCAGAAAGACAGGGGGGTTGCTGAACTATGGCTACACCTTC. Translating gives CASRKTGGLLNYGYTF.